These 26 T cell receptor beta chains originate from one sample sequenced in a study of blood T cell repertoires in COVID-19. Data came from immunoSEQ multiplex PCR; TCRdb stores just in-frame clones and leaves some out. The sample includes 120,000 or so clones, around three quarters of them seen just once. The specimen sequenced was peripheral blood. The origin of the receptors is a woman in her 70s with acute or convalescent COVID-19.

The chain combines TRBV25-1 with TRBJ2-1; D unresolved. CDR3 length equals 10 residues. Trimming shortened V by 2 bases and J by 9 bases, and 2 bases separated the two germline ends. Germline-derived CDR1 and CDR2 are MGHDK and SYGVNS. CDR3 protein: CASSELEQFF. DNA for the CDR3: TGTGCCAGCAGTGAACTTGAGCAGTTCTTC. Looking up the rest from reference TRBV25-1 and TRBJ2-1 gives the full variable domain: EADIYQTPRYLVIGTGKKITLECSQTMGHDKMYWYQQDPGMELHLIHYSYGVNSTEKGDLSSESTVSRIRTEHFPLTLESARPSHTSQYLCASSELEQFFGPGTRLTVL.

The chain links TRBV7-9 to TRBJ2-7; 9 nucleotides line up with TRBD1. The J segment lost 1 base and the V segment lost 1 base, leaving 11 bases of the junction unmatched. Germline CDR1 reads SEHNR; CDR2 reads FQNEAQ (reference sequence). This CDR3 region has 18 residues. CDR3 sequence reads: CASSLGGLGQGKSYEQYF. The CDR3 bases are TGTGCCAGCAGCTTAGGCGGCTTGGGACAGGGAAAGTCCTACGAGCAGTACTTC.

This clone was picked up many times. The CDR3 DNA is TGCGCCAGCACGGCGTCTCTAGGAGACGAGCAGTACTTC. It yields the protein CASTASLGDEQYF. The gene calls are TRBV10-1 and TRBJ2-7; no clear D. Between the trimmed V and J ends, which lost 7 bases and 5 bases, there was a span of 15 bases. Germline CDR1 reads WNHNN; CDR2 reads SYGVQD (reference sequence). This CDR3 is 13 amino acids long.

The chain couples TRBV6-6 to TRBJ2-7, with 7 bases lining up with TRBD2. Germline lookup yields CDR1 MNHNY and CDR2 SVGAGI (reference sequence). The CDR3 is 16 amino acids. V trimming: 3 bases; J trimming: 2 bases; junction bases outside the gene matches: 10. The CDR3 loop is CASSYPERGPPYEQYF. The CDR3 DNA reads as TGTGCCAGCAGTTATCCCGAGCGGGGACCTCCCTACGAGCAGTACTTC.

There are a few counts of this clone. This chain joins TRBV27 and TRBJ2-1; 7 positions agree with TRBD1. Germline CDR1 reads MNHEY; CDR2 reads SMNVEV (reference sequence). There are 16 residues in the CDR3. V shed 1 base and J 5 bases; nucleotides not matched to a gene: 8. CDR3: CASSLLGGQLHNEQFF. The CDR3 DNA reads TGTGCCAGCAGTTTATTAGGGGGACAGCTCCACAATGAGCAGTTCTTC.

The chain recombines TRBV5-8 with TRBJ2-3; 7 nucleotides match TRBD1. V gave up 6 bases and J gave up 4 bases; unmatched junction bases: 17. CDR3 length: 17 residues. Germline CDR1 and CDR2: SGHTS and YDEGEE. Here the CDR3 DNA reads TGTGCCAGCACCTACAGCCGAGGGGGCGCTGGGGCAGATACGCAGTATTTT. It encodes CASTYSRGGAGADTQYF. The whole variable domain, filled in from reference TRBV5-8 and TRBJ2-3, reads EAGVTQSPTHLIKTRGQQATLRCSPISGHTSVYWYQQALGLGLQFLLWYDEGEERNRGNFPPRFSGRQFPNYSSELNVNALELEDSALYLCASTYSRGGAGADTQYFGPGTRLTVL.

This clone was found a few times. V and J are TRBV28 and TRBJ2-3; maybe TRBD2 (5 bases). Trimming left V 4 bases short and J 2 bases short, with 25 bases between. There are 19 residues in the CDR3. Germline values: CDR1 MDHEN, CDR2 SYDVKM. CDR3 sequence: CASSSPPGRGSPYTDTQYF. Here the CDR3 DNA reads TGTGCCAGCAGTTCCCCCCCGGGCCGAGGGTCCCCCTACACAGATACGCAGTATTTT.

This clone was counted between two and nine times. V usage is TRBV24-1 and J usage is TRBJ1-2, with 8 bases lining up with TRBD1. Germline trimming cut 5 bases from V and 5 bases from J; bases unmatched to any gene: 12. This CDR3 region has 16 residues. CDR1 is KGHDR and CDR2 is SFDVKD in the germline V gene. CDR3: CATSATTTGDVYGYTF. The CDR3 coding sequence is TGTGCCACCAGTGCTACCACGACAGGGGATGTTTATGGCTACACCTTC.

The rearrangement uses TRBV11-3 and TRBJ2-1; D remains unclear. V dropped 1 base and J dropped 3 bases, with 4 bases sitting between them. The CDR3 sequence is 13 residues long. From germline, CDR1 is SGHNT and CDR2 YENEEA. CDR3 loop: CASSLALYNEQFF. As DNA, the CDR3 is TGTGCCAGCAGCTTAGCTCTCTACAATGAGCAGTTCTTC. Supplemented by reference TRBV11-3 and TRBJ2-1, the full variable domain reads EAGVVQSPRYKIIEKKQPVAFWCNPISGHNTLYWYLQNLGQGPELLIRYENEEAVDDSQLPKDRFSAERLKGVDSTLKIQPAELGDSAVYLCASSLALYNEQFFGPGTRLTVL.

The genes are TRBV29-1 and TRBJ2-1, with 13 bases fitting TRBD2. Germline loops: CDR1 SQVTM, CDR2 ANQGSEA. The CDR3 sequence is 14 residues long. The ends lost 6 bases at V and 6 bases at J; junction bases unmatched: 5. In nucleotides, the CDR3 is TGCAGCGTCGTCGGGACTAGCGGGACCAATGAGCAGTTCTTC. Amino acid sequence: CSVVGTSGTNEQFF.

This clone was counted ten times or more. The rearrangement links TRBV28 to TRBJ2-7; unclear D gene. The CDR3 runs to 14 residues. V lost 6 bases to trimming and J lost 2 bases, with 14 bases between them. CDR1 is MDHEN and CDR2 is SYDVKM in the germline V gene. CDR3 in DNA: TGTGCCAGCAGCCTCCCGGGTTCCGCCTACGAGCAGTACTTC. Translation gives CASSLPGSAYEQYF.

This chain connects TRBV7-8 to TRBJ1-1, with TRBD1 matching over 10 bases. Looked up from germline, CDR1 is SGHVS and CDR2 is FQNEAQ. Trimming took 5 bases from V and 8 from J; bases not matched to a gene: 11. The CDR3 loop spans 15 amino acids. CDR3 coding DNA: TGTGCCAGCAGCCCCCACCGGGACAGGGGCGCCGAAGCTTTCTTT. Protein sequence: CASSPHRDRGAEAFF.

CDR3 nucleotides: TGTGCCAGTAGTACCTCGGACAGGGGCCTCGGCTACACCTTC. It is translated as CASSTSDRGLGYTF. V gene TRBV19 combines with J gene TRBJ1-2; 9 nucleotides match TRBD1. The length of the CDR3 is 14 residues. V was clipped by 4 bases and J by 8 bases; unmatched bases: 8. Germline CDR1 and CDR2: LNHDA and SQIVND (reference sequence).

The genes are TRBV29-1 and TRBJ2-7, with D perhaps matching TRBD1 (6 bases). Trimming removed 6 bases at V and 4 bases at J, with 13 bases between. CDR1 and CDR2 (germline): SQVTM, ANQGSEA. The CDR3 length is 12 residues. The CDR3 sequence is CSVDTGNYEQYF. CDR3 DNA sequence: TGCAGCGTAGATACAGGGAATTACGAGCAGTACTTC.

The chain uses TRBV18 and TRBJ2-7, with TRBD2 matching 10 bases. This CDR3 is 17 amino acids long. Germline trimming cut 3 bases from V and 4 bases from J; bases unmatched to any gene: 12. Per the germline V gene, CDR1 is KGHSH and CDR2 is LQKENI. The chain's CDR3 is CASSPSGLAVRIYEQYF. CDR3 DNA sequence: TGTGCCAGCTCACCTAGCGGACTAGCGGTAAGAATTTACGAGCAGTACTTC.

V and J are TRBV7-9 and TRBJ2-7, with D perhaps TRBD2 (5 bases). Germline CDR1 SEHNR, CDR2 FQNEAQ (reference sequence). Deletions cut 4 bases from V and 7 bases from J, with 17 bases between. The CDR3 runs to 14 residues. The CDR3 loop is CASSSQAPSGEQYF. The CDR3 region has the DNA TGTGCCAGCAGCTCGCAGGCCCCCAGCGGAGAGCAGTACTTC.

This clone was picked up a small number of times. The CDR3 protein is CASSLGHLNEQFF. CDR3 sequence (DNA): TGTGCCAGCAGTTTGGGACACCTCAATGAGCAGTTCTTC. The chain employs TRBV6-5 and TRBJ2-1; TRBD1 might be the D (6 bases). The ends were cut back, 4 bases at V and 6 bases at J, with 10 bases in the middle. CDR3 length equals 13 residues. Germline V gives CDR1 MNHEY, CDR2 SVGAGI.

This clone was recorded at least ten times. This rearrangement joins TRBV9 to TRBJ2-1; D may be TRBD2 (7 bases). The CDR3 consists of 16 residues. CDR1 and CDR2 (germline): SGDLS, YYNGEE. Trimming removed 4 bases from V and 8 bases from J, with 22 bases in between. CDR3 nucleotide sequence: TGTGCCAGCAGCCCGTCCGGGGGCGGGAGCCAGGATGAGCAGTTCTTC. Its translation: CASSPSGGGSQDEQFF.

A single count supports this clone. This chain links TRBV10-3 with TRBJ2-2; D gene ambiguous. From germline, CDR1 is ENHRY and CDR2 SYGVKD. Trimming left V 7 bases short and J 6 bases short, with 18 bases between. The CDR3 is 15 amino acids. CDR3 protein: CAITSSASGAGELFF. Written as DNA, the CDR3 is TGTGCCATCACTTCAAGCGCAAGTGGCGCCGGGGAGCTGTTTTTT.

The rearrangement joins TRBV9 to TRBJ1-1, with a possible D match to TRBD1 (6 bases). This CDR3 is 15 amino acids long. Per the germline V gene, CDR1 is SGDLS and CDR2 is YYNGEE. The V gene lost 2 bases and the J gene lost 1 base, with 12 bases spanning the gap. The CDR3, as DNA: TGTGCCAGCAGCGTTAAGGGGACACCGAACACTGAAGCTTTCTTT. Translation gives CASSVKGTPNTEAFF.

This chain links TRBV30 with TRBJ1-1; D not certain. CDR1 and CDR2 from the germline V gene are GTSNPN and SVGIG (reference sequence). The CDR3 sequence is 12 residues long. Trimming removed 4 bases from V and 5 bases from J, with 11 bases in between. CDR3 DNA sequence: TGTGCCTGGATCCCGGAGGTGACTGAAGCTTTCTTT. Its protein product is CAWIPEVTEAFF. Full variable domain (outside the CDR3, taken from reference TRBV30 and TRBJ1-1): SQTIHQWPATLVQPVGSPLSLECTVEGTSNPNLYWYRQAAGRGLQLLFYSVGIGQISSEVPQNLSASRPQDRQFILSSKKLLLSDSGFYLCAWIPEVTEAFFGQGTRLTVV.

V gene TRBV5-6 combines with J gene TRBJ2-1; 8 bases are shared with TRBD2. J gave up 0 bases and V 4 bases, and 9 bases lay outside the gene matches. This CDR3 is 17 amino acids long. Germline lookup yields CDR1 SGHDT and CDR2 YYEEEE. The CDR3 sequence: CASSLYGTRSSYNEQFF. The CDR3 coding sequence is TGTGCCAGCAGCCTCTATGGGACTAGGAGCTCCTACAATGAGCAGTTCTTC.

The chain couples TRBV4-1 to TRBJ2-6, with 9 positions matching TRBD2. Germline lookup yields CDR1 MGHRA and CDR2 YSYEKL. V trimming: 0 bases; J trimming: 3 bases; junction bases outside the gene matches: 15. The CDR3 sequence is 21 residues long. The CDR3 sequence is CASSQEDRGFSGRSGANVLTF. As DNA, the CDR3 is TGCGCCAGCAGCCAAGAGGACAGAGGGTTTAGCGGGAGAAGTGGGGCCAACGTCCTGACTTTC.

For the CDR3, the DNA is TGTGCCAGCAGTTACAGCGGCTATGAGCAGTTCTTC. Its translation: CASSYSGYEQFF. The genes are TRBV6-2 or TRBV6-3 and TRBJ2-1, with D perhaps TRBD2 (5 bases). V lost 2 bases and J lost 8, with 7 bases in between. From germline, CDR1 is MNHEY and CDR2 SVGEGT. CDR3 length: 12 amino acids.

In this sample, this clone turned up a few times. Other DNA sequences in this specimen translate into the identical CDR3. V is TRBV5-1 and J is TRBJ2-7; TRBD1 might be the D (5 bases). This CDR3 has 14 amino acids. Germline CDR1 is SGHRS and CDR2 is YFSETQ. The V and J ends lost 1 base and 5 bases respectively, with 13 bases between them. CDR3 loop: CASSLRGTGNEQYF. The CDR3 DNA follows: TGCGCCAGCAGCTTGAGAGGTACAGGTAACGAGCAGTACTTC.

The chain combines TRBV27 with TRBJ2-2; 10 nucleotides line up with TRBD2. The CDR3 is made up of 15 amino acids. With 3 bases clipped from V and 7 bases from J, the junction kept 5 bases outside the gene matches. Per germline, CDR1 MNHEY and CDR2 SMNVEV (reference sequence). The CDR3 loop reads CASSFLAGAVGELFF. The CDR3 region has the DNA TGTGCCAGCAGTTTCCTAGCGGGAGCAGTCGGGGAGCTGTTTTTT.